This TCR beta chain was obtained from a study of Ad26.COV2.S vaccination and SARS-CoV-2 variants. Overall study: Dosing was one shot or two shots 56 days apart.

Produced via immunoSEQ multiplex PCR; TCRdb's table is partial and in-frame only. The data contain about 350,000 clones, 88% of them singletons. The CDR3 is 16 amino acids. V lost 3 bases to trimming and J lost 1 base, with 12 bases between them. Germline V gene sequence: CDR1 ENHRY, CDR2 SYGVKD. Turning to this clone: Its antigen is still unknown.

Study-level findings and limits: In vaccinated individuals, spike-specific CD8+ and CD4+ T cell responses reportedly displayed substantial breadth.

Treatment: roughly 19 received Ad26.COV2.S at low or high dose, single or two shots; 5 received placebo; per-sample allocation not given. The samples were gathered on day 63 after the first injection of vaccine or placebo. An adult donor aged 18-55 years was enrolled in Boston. The sequences come from peripheral blood, collected in a trial of Ad26.COV2.S vaccine versus placebo. V gene TRBV10-3 combines with J gene TRBJ1-4; D remains unclear. The sequence came from a person aged 18-60 years who received the Ad26.COV2.S COVID-19 vaccine or a placebo. DNA for the CDR3: TGTGCCATCAGTGATCGAAAGACGGGAACTAATGAAAAACTGTTTTTT. It specifies CAISDRKTGTNEKLFF.